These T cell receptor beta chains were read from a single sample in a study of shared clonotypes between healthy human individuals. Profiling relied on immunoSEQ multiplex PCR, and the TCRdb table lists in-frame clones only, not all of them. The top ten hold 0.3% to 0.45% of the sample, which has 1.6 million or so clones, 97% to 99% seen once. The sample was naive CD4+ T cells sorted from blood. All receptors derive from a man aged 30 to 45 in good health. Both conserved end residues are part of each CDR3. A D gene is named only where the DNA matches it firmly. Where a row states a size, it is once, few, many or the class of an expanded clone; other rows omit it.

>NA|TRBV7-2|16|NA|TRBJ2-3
CASSLTGGVGTDTQYF
TGTGCCAGCAGCCTCACCGGGGGCGTGGGGACAGATACGCAGTATTTT
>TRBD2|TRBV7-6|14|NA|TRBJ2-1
CASSPGLENNEQFF
TGTGCCAGCAGCCCCGGACTAGAGAACAATGAGCAGTTCTTC
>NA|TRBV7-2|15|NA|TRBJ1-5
CASSYGTGKNQPQHF
TGTGCCAGCAGTTATGGGACGGGCAAGAATCAGCCCCAGCATTTT
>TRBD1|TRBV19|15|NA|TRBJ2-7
CASREPGQGAYEQYF
TGTGCCAGTAGGGAACCGGGACAGGGGGCTTACGAGCAGTACTTC
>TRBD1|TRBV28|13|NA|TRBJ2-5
CASNIGTEETQYF
TGTGCCAGCAATATCGGGACAGAAGAGACCCAGTACTTC
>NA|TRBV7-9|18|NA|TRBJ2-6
CASNTRRGKLSGANVLTF
TGTGCCAGCAACACAAGAAGGGGGAAACTCTCTGGGGCCAACGTCCTGACTTTC
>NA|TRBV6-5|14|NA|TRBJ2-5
CASSYSEVGETQYF
TGTGCCAGCAGTTACTCGGAGGTAGGGGAGACCCAGTACTTC
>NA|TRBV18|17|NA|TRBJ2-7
CASSPNVQQGVSYEQYF
TGTGCCAGCTCACCGAACGTACAACAGGGTGTATCTTACGAGCAGTACTTC
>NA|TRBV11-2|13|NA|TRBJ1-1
CASSYRAGTEAFF
TGTGCCAGCAGCTACCGCGCGGGCACTGAAGCTTTCTTT
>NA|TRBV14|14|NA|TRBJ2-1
CASSRSHSYNEQFF
TGTGCCAGCAGCCGTTCTCACTCCTACAATGAGCAGTTCTTC
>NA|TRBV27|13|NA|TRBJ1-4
CASGRRVYEKLFF
TGTGCCAGCGGACGGAGAGTCTATGAAAAACTGTTTTTT
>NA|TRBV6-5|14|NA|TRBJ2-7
CASSYSAGSYEQYF
TGTGCCAGCAGTTACTCGGCGGGCTCCTACGAGCAGTACTTC
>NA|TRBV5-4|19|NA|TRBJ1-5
CASSYYTPAGTRRIQPQHF
TGTGCCAGCAGCTACTATACTCCTGCAGGAACCCGACGTATTCAGCCCCAGCATTTT
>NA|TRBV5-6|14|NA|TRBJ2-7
CASRGPGQVYEQYF
TGTGCCAGCAGGGGTCCGGGACAAGTGTACGAGCAGTACTTC
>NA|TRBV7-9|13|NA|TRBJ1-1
CASNQDGNTEAFF
TGTGCCAGCAACCAAGACGGGAACACTGAAGCTTTCTTT
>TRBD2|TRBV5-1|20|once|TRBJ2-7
CASSLRSPGLAGGLPYEQYF
TGCGCCAGCAGCTTACGCAGCCCGGGACTAGCGGGAGGCCTGCCCTACGAGCAGTACTTC
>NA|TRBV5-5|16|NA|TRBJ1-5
CASSLDVGFLNQPQHF
TGTGCCAGCAGCTTGGACGTGGGTTTCCTTAATCAGCCCCAGCATTTT
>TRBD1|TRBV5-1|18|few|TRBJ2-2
CASSSSLLGQGASGELFF
TGCGCCAGCAGCTCCTCTCTTCTAGGACAGGGGGCGAGCGGGGAGCTGTTTTTT
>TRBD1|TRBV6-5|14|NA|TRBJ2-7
CASRYLDRVSEQYF
TGTGCCAGCAGATACCTGGACAGGGTAAGCGAGCAGTACTTC
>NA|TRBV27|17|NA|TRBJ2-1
CASSLGSGTLSYNEQFF
TGTGCCAGCAGTTTGGGGTCGGGGACACTCTCCTACAATGAGCAGTTCTTC
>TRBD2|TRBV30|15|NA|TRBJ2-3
CAWSLIAGGRDTQYF
TGTGCCTGGAGTCTCATAGCGGGAGGTCGGGATACGCAGTATTTT
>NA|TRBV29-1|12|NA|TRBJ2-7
CSVALGAGEQYF
TGCAGCGTTGCGTTGGGGGCGGGCGAGCAGTACTTC
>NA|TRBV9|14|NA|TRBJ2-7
CASTPFTRAYEQYF
TGTGCCAGCACCCCCTTTACCAGGGCCTACGAGCAGTACTTC
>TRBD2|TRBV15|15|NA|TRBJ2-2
CATSRLAGGTGELFF
TGTGCCACCAGCAGACTAGCGGGAGGGACCGGGGAGCTGTTTTTT
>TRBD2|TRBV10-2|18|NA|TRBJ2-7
CASTLGGTSGRLAYEQYF
TGCGCCAGCACCTTGGGGGGGACTAGCGGGAGGTTAGCCTACGAGCAGTACTTC
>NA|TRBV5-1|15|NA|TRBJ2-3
CASSRDGTSTDTQYF
TGCGCCAGCAGCCGTGACGGCACTAGCACAGATACGCAGTATTTT
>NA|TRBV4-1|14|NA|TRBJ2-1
CASSQEVAYNEQFF
TGCGCCAGCAGCCAAGAAGTAGCCTACAATGAGCAGTTCTTC
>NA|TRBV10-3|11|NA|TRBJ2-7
CASQTSYEQYF
TGTGCCTCCCAGACCAGCTACGAGCAGTACTTC
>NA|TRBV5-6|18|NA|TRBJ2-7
CASSLTHRVALGRYEQYF
TGTGCCAGCAGCTTGACCCACAGGGTGGCCTTGGGACGCTACGAGCAGTACTTC
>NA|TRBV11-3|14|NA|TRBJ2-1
CASSLGEGGDEQFF
TGTGCCAGCAGCTTAGGAGAAGGTGGAGATGAGCAGTTCTTC
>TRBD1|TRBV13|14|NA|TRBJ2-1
CASSSFSTGGWQFF
TGTGCCAGCAGCTCATTTTCCACAGGGGGCTGGCAGTTCTTC
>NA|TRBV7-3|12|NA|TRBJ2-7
CASSLEAYEQYF
TGTGCCAGCAGCTTAGAGGCCTACGAGCAGTACTTC
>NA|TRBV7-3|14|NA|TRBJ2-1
CASSFVGVPNEQFF
TGTGCCAGCAGCTTTGTCGGGGTCCCCAATGAGCAGTTCTTC
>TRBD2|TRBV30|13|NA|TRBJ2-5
CAWSAGTTKPQYF
TGTGCCTGGAGTGCCGGGACTACCAAGCCCCAGTACTTC
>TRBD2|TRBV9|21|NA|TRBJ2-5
CASSPAIGIPGLAGIQETQYF
TGTGCCAGCAGCCCCGCAATCGGGATACCGGGACTAGCGGGAATCCAAGAGACCCAGTACTTC
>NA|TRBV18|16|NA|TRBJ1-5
CASSFVRSDSNQPQHF
TGTGCCAGCTCATTTGTCAGGTCTGATAGCAATCAGCCCCAGCATTTT
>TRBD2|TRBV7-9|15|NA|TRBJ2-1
CASTIPLAGGHEQFF
TGTGCCAGCACCATCCCACTAGCGGGAGGGCATGAGCAGTTCTTC